The subject of this entry is one T cell receptor (beta chain). Unmatched junction bases numbered 5, after V lost 4 bases and J lost 3 bases. This CDR3 spans 16 amino acids. The V gene's germline CDR1 is MGHRA and CDR2 YSYEKL. The data stem from a study of radiotherapy plus CTLA-4 blockade in lung cancer. Only in-frame clones appear in the TCRdb table, and some are missing; sequencing was by immunoSEQ multiplex PCR. The table lists some 67,000 clones, approximately 76% of them singletons, with approximately 15% in the top ten. The gene calls are TRBV4-1 and TRBJ1-3; 11 bases fit TRBD1. The sequence was obtained from a human donor with non-small cell lung cancer whose response to radiotherapy plus ipilimumab could not be evaluated. Some clones in this sample may be carry-over from other donors' samples. The starting material was peripheral blood, obtained from a patient treated with radiotherapy plus ipilimumab. The CDR3 DNA reads as TGCGCCAGCAGCCTTGGACAGGGGGCAATTGGAAACACCATATATTTT. It codes for CASSLGQGAIGNTIYF.